A selection of T cell receptor beta chains follows, all from one sample in a study of blood T cells in healthy people across ages. TCRdb used MiXCR to reprocess the 5' RACE reads, holding one entry per CDR3 protein. The sample holds around 1.7 million distinct CDR3 sequences, under 30% seen once. Sequenced material: blood. The receptors come from a woman aged 30 to 39 in good health. CDR3s include the opening cysteine and the closing phenylalanine or tryptophan. A D gene is named only where the DNA matches it firmly. Only some rows state a clone size, as once, few, many or a class for expanded clones.

clone size | J gene | D gene | V gene | CDR3 DNA | CDR3 protein
few | TRBJ2-5 | . | TRBV6-6 | TGTGCGTCCCAGGGTCGGGGCACAAAAGAGACCCAGTACTTC | CASQGRGTKETQYF
few | TRBJ2-5 | . | TRBV11-2 | TGTGCCAGCAGCAAGTATAGGGGTAGGGGAGAGACCCAGTACTTC | CASSKYRGRGETQYF
. | TRBJ2-1 | . | TRBV20-1 | TGCAGTGCCCAGACAGGTGGAGTCGACAATGAGCAGTTCTTC | CSAQTGGVDNEQFF
. | TRBJ2-6 | . | TRBV9 | TGTGCCAGCAGCGTAAGGGTTTCTGGGGCCAACGTCCTGACTTTC | CASSVRVSGANVLTF
. | TRBJ2-2 | . | TRBV5-1 | TGCGCCAGCAGCCCAGAGGAGGCCCTGAGGGAGCTGTTTTTT | CASSPEEALRELFF
once | TRBJ2-3 | . | TRBV11-1 | TGTGCCAGCAGCTCTTCTCCTTCGGATACGCAGTATTTT | CASSSSPSDTQYF
few | TRBJ1-6 | . | TRBV5-1 | TGCGCCAGCAGCAACGGACAGAGTGATAATTCACCCCTCCACTTT | CASSNGQSDNSPLHF
many | TRBJ2-1 | TRBD2 | TRBV7-2 | TGTGCCAGCAGCTCCCGACTAGCGGGAGTACGGAATGAGCAGTTCTTC | CASSSRLAGVRNEQFF
. | TRBJ1-5 | . | TRBV28 | TGTGCCAGCAGTTACTTCAGCGGGCGGCAGCCCCAGCATTTT | CASSYFSGRQPQHF
many | TRBJ2-1 | . | TRBV7-9 | TGTGCCAGCAGCTTAGAGGGCGCGTTCAATGAGCAGTTCTTC | CASSLEGAFNEQFF
. | TRBJ1-1 | . | TRBV4-1 | TGCGCCGGGCCCCCCCGTGATCCCGACCTAGAAGCTTTCTTT | CAGPPRDPDLEAFF
. | TRBJ2-1 | TRBD2 | TRBV20-1 | TGCAGTGCTAGAAATTTTCAGCGGGAGGGCGGTGAGCAGTTCTTC | CSARNFQREGGEQFF
many | TRBJ2-7 | . | TRBV7-9 | TGTGCCAGCAGCTTAGGTGGACATATCTCCTACGAGCAGTACTTC | CASSLGGHISYEQYF
many | TRBJ2-4 | . | TRBV6-5 | TGTGCCAGCAGGGGGGTGGGGACCAAAAACATTCAGTACTTC | CASRGVGTKNIQYF
. | TRBJ2-3 | TRBD2 | TRBV7-2 | TGTGCCAGCAGCTTAGGAGCGGGGGGGCCTGCAGATACGCAGTATTTT | CASSLGAGGPADTQYF
few | TRBJ2-2 | . | TRBV5-1 | TGCGCCAGCCAGGGGCTAGTTGGCACCGGGGAGCTGTTTTTT | CASQGLVGTGELFF
few | TRBJ2-7 | TRBD2 | TRBV14 | TGTGCCAGCAGCCAAGATGGAGTAGCGGGACAGCAGTACTTC | CASSQDGVAGQQYF
many | TRBJ2-1 | . | TRBV4-2 | TGTGCCAGCGCGATGACAGGACCTGTCCTTGACAATGAGCAGTTCTTC | CASAMTGPVLDNEQFF
. | TRBJ1-2 | . | TRBV20-1 | TGCAGTGCTAGTAAGGGCGACTATGGCTACACCTTC | CSASKGDYGYTF
many | TRBJ2-1 | TRBD2 | TRBV11-2 | TGTGCCAGCAGCTTTTTGCCAGCGGGGGGAAAAAATGAGCAGTTCTTC | CASSFLPAGGKNEQFF
. | TRBJ2-5 | . | TRBV18 | TGTGCCGGCTCCGCATTATGGGGGAAGCAAGAGACCCAGTACTTC | CAGSALWGKQETQYF
. | TRBJ2-5 | TRBD1 | TRBV20-1 | TGCAGTGCTAGCCTCGTGGAGGGACAGGGGTACCAAGAGACCCAGTACTTC | CSASLVEGQGYQETQYF
many | TRBJ1-2 | TRBD1 | TRBV28 | TGTGCCAGCAGTTTAAAGATCGGTCAGGGGGGCTATGGCTACACCTTC | CASSLKIGQGGYGYTF
. | TRBJ2-1 | . | TRBV2 | TGTGCCAGCAGTGAAGGCAGGCAGGAGACCCAGTTCTTC | CASSEGRQETQFF
. | TRBJ2-1 | . | TRBV20-1 | TGCAGTGCTAAGTCGGGGTTTGAGCAGTTCTTC | CSAKSGFEQFF
. | TRBJ2-7 | TRBD1 | TRBV28 | TGTGCCAGCAGCATAACCTCTATACAGGGGACCTCCTACGAGCAGTACTTC | CASSITSIQGTSYEQYF
few | TRBJ2-5 | TRBD2 | TRBV2 | TGTGCCAGCACCTTAGCGGGGGGCGGACAAGAGACCCAGTACTTC | CASTLAGGGQETQYF
few | TRBJ1-2 | TRBD1 | TRBV7-2 | TGTGCCAGCAGCTTCGGGACAGGGGGCCAAGCTAACTATGGCTACACCTTC | CASSFGTGGQANYGYTF
many | TRBJ2-5 | TRBD2 | TRBV20-1 | TGCAGTGCTAGAGATGGCGGGAGGGGGACCCAGTACTTC | CSARDGGRGTQYF
. | TRBJ1-2 | TRBD1 | TRBV19 | TGTGCCAGTAGTACTTCAGTCAGGGGGTACGGCTACACCTTC | CASSTSVRGYGYTF
. | TRBJ2-1 | . | TRBV29-1 | TGCAGCGTGCAGGGACGAGCGGACCAGTTCTTC | CSVQGRADQFF
few | TRBJ2-1 | TRBD1 | TRBV27 | TGTGCCAGCAGTTGGGACAGGGGATTTGATGAGCAGTTCTTC | CASSWDRGFDEQFF
. | TRBJ2-2 | . | TRBV4-1 | TGCGCCAGCAGCCAAGTAAGGGGGGTTCGGACCGGGGAGCTGTTTTTT | CASSQVRGVRTGELFF
. | TRBJ2-7 | TRBD2 | TRBV12-3/TRBV12-4 | TGTGCCAGCAGTCCCTGGACTAGCGGGAGGACCTACGAGCAGTACTTC | CASSPWTSGRTYEQYF
few | TRBJ2-3 | . | TRBV12-3/TRBV12-4 | TGTGCCAGCAGTTTAGGGGACGTCACGCAGTATTTT | CASSLGDVTQYF
. | TRBJ1-6 | . | TRBV6-5 | TGTACCAGCAGTTACTCGAGAGGGGGGCGAATCGGGAATTCACCCCTCCACTTT | CTSSYSRGGRIGNSPLHF
. | TRBJ2-3 | TRBD2 | TRBV5-1 | TGCGCCAGCAGCTTGACTAGCGGGGGGCCTAGCACAGATACGCAGTATTTT | CASSLTSGGPSTDTQYF
. | TRBJ2-7 | . | TRBV19 | TGTGCCAGTAGTATAGTGGGGAACGAGCAGTACTTC | CASSIVGNEQYF
. | TRBJ1-2 | . | TRBV28 | TGTGCCAGCAGTCCCGTCTTGGGGCCCCTCATCGACGGCTACACCTTC | CASSPVLGPLIDGYTF
few | TRBJ1-4 | TRBD1 | TRBV9 | TGTGCCAGCAGCGTGGGTCACAGGGGCCCGGTTGAAAAACTGTTTTTT | CASSVGHRGPVEKLFF
. | TRBJ2-7 | . | TRBV2 | TGTGCCAGCAGTGAAGCGGGCGGCCAGGGGGGGTACGAGCAGTACTTC | CASSEAGGQGGYEQYF
few | TRBJ2-1 | . | TRBV28 | TGTGCCAGCAGCACCCTTAGACGGGGGTCCTACAATGAGCAGTTCTTC | CASSTLRRGSYNEQFF
few | TRBJ1-1 | . | TRBV20-1 | TGCAGTGCCAGCCCGGGACTGAAGAACACTGAAGCTTTCTTT | CSASPGLKNTEAFF
many | TRBJ2-7 | . | TRBV7-2 | TGTGCCAGCAGCTTAGTAGCCTACGAGCAGTACTTC | CASSLVAYEQYF
. | TRBJ2-7 | . | TRBV7-2 | TGTGCCAGCAGCCTACGCCCTCCCGAAGCACCGGCCTACGAGCAGTACTTC | CASSLRPPEAPAYEQYF
. | TRBJ1-1 | . | TRBV5-1 | TGCGCCAGCAGGTTGGAAACCCGGGGCACTGAAGCTTTCTTT | CASRLETRGTEAFF